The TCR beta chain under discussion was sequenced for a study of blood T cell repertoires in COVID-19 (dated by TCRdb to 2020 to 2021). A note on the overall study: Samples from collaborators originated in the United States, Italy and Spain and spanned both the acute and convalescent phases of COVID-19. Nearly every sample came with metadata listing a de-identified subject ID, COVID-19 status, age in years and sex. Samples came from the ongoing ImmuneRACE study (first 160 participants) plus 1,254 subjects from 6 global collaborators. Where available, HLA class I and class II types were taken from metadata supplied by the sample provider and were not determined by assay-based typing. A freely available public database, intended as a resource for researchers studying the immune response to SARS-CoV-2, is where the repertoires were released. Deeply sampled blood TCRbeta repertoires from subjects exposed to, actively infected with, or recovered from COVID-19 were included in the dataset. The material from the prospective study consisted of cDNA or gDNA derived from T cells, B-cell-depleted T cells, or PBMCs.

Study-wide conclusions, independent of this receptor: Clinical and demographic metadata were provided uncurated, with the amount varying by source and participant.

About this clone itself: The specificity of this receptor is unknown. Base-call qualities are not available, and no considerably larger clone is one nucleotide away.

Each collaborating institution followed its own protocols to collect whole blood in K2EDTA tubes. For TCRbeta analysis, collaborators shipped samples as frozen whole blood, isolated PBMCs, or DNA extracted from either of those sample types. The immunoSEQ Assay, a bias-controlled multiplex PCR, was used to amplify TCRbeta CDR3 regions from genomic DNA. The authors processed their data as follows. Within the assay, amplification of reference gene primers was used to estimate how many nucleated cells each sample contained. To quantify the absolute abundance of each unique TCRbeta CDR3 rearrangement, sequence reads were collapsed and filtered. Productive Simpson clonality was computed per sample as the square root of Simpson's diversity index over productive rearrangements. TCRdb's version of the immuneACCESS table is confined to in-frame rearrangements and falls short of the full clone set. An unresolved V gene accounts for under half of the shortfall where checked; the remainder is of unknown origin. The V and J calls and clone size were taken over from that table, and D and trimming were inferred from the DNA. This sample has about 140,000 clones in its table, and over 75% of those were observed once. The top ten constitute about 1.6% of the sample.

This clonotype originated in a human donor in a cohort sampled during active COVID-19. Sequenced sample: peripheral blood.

CDR3 loop: CASSLDGQGVGEQFF. Here is the DNA: TGTGCCAGCAGCTTAGATGGACAGGGGGTGGGTGAGCAGTTCTTC. In this chain, TRBV11-3 is recombined with TRBJ2-1, with 10 central nucleotides matching TRBD1. V is trimmed back by 0 bases and J by 9 bases, and the junction contains 5 bases that no gene match accounts for. The germline V gene sets CDR1 to SGHNT and CDR2 to YENEEA. There are 15 amino acids in the CDR3, from cysteine to phenylalanine inclusive. CDR3 DNA only is kept here, 45 bases in frame from base 1.